This record looks at one T cell receptor beta chain sequence and its context. Its antigen remains unidentified. J gave up 7 bases and V 1 base, and 7 bases lay outside the gene matches. The CDR3 is 15 residues long. Germline V gene data show CDR1 as KGHSH and CDR2 as LQKENI. The PCR had 60 Vbeta and 13 Jbeta primers. Repertoires were generated with immunoSEQ multiplex PCR, while TCRdb's copy carries only in-frame clones and drops some. The table has roughly 100,000 clones, about four fifths seen once. This entry belongs to a study of cytomegalovirus exposure and HLA in healthy donors. Study results and caveats: A later analysis linked more than 15,000 TCR beta sequences to HLA alleles at 0.05 false discovery rate. In a later analysis, across HLA loci, associated TCR counts were highest for DRB1, lowest for HLA-C. It has been reported that TCR beta sequences accurately predicted the HLA-A and HLA-B alleles of most subjects.

Those who donated were healthy bone marrow donors. The chain uses TRBV18 and TRBJ1-2, with 9 bases lining up with TRBD1. The clonotype comes from a man in his thirties or forties in good health and CMV-seronegative. Sequenced input: PBMCs. CDR3 region: CASSPLEQGAGGYTF. DNA for the CDR3: TGTGCCAGCTCACCACTGGAACAGGGGGCAGGTGGCTACACCTTC.